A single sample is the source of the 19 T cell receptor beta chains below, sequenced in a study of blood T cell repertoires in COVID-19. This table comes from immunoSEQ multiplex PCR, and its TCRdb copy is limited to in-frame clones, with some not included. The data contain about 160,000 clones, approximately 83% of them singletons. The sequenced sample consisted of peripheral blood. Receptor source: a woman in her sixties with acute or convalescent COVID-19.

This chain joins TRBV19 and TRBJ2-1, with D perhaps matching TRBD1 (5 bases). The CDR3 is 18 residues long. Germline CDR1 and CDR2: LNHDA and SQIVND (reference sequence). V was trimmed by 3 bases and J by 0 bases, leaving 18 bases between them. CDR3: CASSIGRVVMSSYNEQFF. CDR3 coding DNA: TGTGCCAGTAGTATCGGCAGGGTGGTCATGAGCTCCTACAATGAGCAGTTCTTC. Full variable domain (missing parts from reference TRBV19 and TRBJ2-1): DGGITQSPKYLFRKEGQNVTLSCEQNLNHDAMYWYRQDPGQGLRLIYYSQIVNDFQKGDIAEGYSVSREKKESFPLTVTSAQKNPTAFYLCASSIGRVVMSSYNEQFFGPGTRLTVL.

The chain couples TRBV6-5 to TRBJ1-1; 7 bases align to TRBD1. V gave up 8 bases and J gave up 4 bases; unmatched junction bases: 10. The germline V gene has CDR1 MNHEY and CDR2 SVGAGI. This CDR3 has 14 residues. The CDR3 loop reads CASLNRGETTEAFF. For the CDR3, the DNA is TGTGCCAGCTTAAACAGGGGAGAGACCACTGAAGCTTTCTTT.

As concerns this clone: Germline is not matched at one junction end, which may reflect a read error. Written as DNA, the CDR3 is TGTGCCAGCAGGTTGGGTCCGGGACTAGAGAAAGAGACCCAGTACTTC. It specifies CASRLGPGLEKETQYF. V and J are TRBV5-5 and TRBJ2-5; 8 positions agree with TRBD2. This CDR3 is built from 16 residues. The germline V gene encodes CDR1 SGHKS and CDR2 YYEKEE (reference sequence).

The CDR3 DNA reads TGCGCCAGCAGCCAAGGGACTAGCGGGGCCAACACAGATACGCAGTATTTT. Its translation is CASSQGTSGANTDTQYF. The J gene is TRBJ2-3, the V gene TRBV4-1; 12 bases agree with TRBD2. Trimming cost V 1 base and J 2 bases; bases outside gene matches: 4. CDR1 and CDR2 from the germline V gene are MGHRA and YSYEKL. The CDR3 is 17 amino acids.

The CDR3 loop reads CASSYSSVRGGWTQYF. The DNA of the CDR3 is TGTGCCAGCAGTTACTCGTCCGTCCGGGGGGGCTGGACCCAGTACTTC. The chain carries TRBV6-5 and TRBJ2-5; 8 nucleotides agree with TRBD2. V gave up 0 bases and J gave up 7 bases; unmatched junction bases: 10. This CDR3 spans 16 amino acids. The germline V gene encodes CDR1 MNHEY and CDR2 SVGAGI.

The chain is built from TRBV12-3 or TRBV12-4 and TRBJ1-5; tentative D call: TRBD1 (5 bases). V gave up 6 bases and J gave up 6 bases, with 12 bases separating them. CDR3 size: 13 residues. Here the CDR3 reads CASREGPGQPQHF. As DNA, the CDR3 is TGTGCCAGCAGGGAGGGGCCGGGTCAGCCCCAGCATTTT.

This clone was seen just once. The CDR3, as DNA: TGTGCCTGGAGTGTTTTGGGGGGCACTGAAGCTTTCTTT. Translated, it gives CAWSVLGGTEAFF. V is TRBV30 and J is TRBJ1-1; TRBD1 might be the D (5 bases). Germline V gene lookup returns CDR1 GTSNPN and CDR2 SVGIG (reference sequence). CDR3 size: 13 residues. The germline V and J ends were trimmed by 0 bases and 4 bases, with 9 bases remaining between them. Filled out from reference TRBV30 and TRBJ1-1, the complete variable domain reads SQTIHQWPATLVQPVGSPLSLECTVEGTSNPNLYWYRQAAGRGLQLLFYSVGIGQISSEVPQNLSASRPQDRQFILSSKKLLLSDSGFYLCAWSVLGGTEAFFGQGTRLTVV.

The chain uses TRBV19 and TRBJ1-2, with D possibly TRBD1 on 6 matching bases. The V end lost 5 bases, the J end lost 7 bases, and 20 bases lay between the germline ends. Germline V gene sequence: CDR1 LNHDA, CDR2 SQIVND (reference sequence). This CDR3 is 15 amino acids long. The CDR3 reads CASSGSTGTRVGYTF. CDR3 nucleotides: TGTGCCAGTAGTGGCTCGACAGGCACAAGGGTTGGCTACACCTTC. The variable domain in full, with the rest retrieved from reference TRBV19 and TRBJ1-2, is DGGITQSPKYLFRKEGQNVTLSCEQNLNHDAMYWYRQDPGQGLRLIYYSQIVNDFQKGDIAEGYSVSREKKESFPLTVTSAQKNPTAFYLCASSGSTGTRVGYTFGSGTRLTVV.

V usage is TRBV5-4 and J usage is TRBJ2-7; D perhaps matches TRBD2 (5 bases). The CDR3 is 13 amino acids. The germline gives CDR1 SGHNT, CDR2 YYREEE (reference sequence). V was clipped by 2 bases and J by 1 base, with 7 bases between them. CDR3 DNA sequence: TGTGCCAGCAGCTTCGGGGTATCCTACGAGCAGTACTTC. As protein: CASSFGVSYEQYF.

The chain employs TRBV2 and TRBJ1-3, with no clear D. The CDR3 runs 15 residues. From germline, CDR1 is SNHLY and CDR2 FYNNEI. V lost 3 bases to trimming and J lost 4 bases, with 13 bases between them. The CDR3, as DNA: TGTGCCAGCAGTGAGGATTTTTCGGGGGGAAACACCATATATTTT. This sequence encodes CASSEDFSGGNTIYF.

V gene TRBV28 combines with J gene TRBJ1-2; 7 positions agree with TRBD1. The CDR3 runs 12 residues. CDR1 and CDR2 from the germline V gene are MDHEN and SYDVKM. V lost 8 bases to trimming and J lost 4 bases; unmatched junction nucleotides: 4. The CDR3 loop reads CASSGQAYGYTF. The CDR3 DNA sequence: TGTGCCAGCTCCGGACAGGCCTATGGCTACACCTTC.

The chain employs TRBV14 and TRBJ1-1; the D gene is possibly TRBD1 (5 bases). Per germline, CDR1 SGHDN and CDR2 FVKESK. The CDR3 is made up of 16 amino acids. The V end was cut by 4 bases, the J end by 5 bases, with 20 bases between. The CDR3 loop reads CASSPRYVAGWTEAFF. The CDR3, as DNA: TGTGCCAGCAGCCCTCGGTATGTCGCAGGGTGGACTGAAGCTTTCTTT.

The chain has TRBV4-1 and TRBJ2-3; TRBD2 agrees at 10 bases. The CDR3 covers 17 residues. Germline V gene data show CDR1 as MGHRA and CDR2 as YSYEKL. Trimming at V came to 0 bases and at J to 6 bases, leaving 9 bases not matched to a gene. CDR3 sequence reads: CASSQDGASGGPDTQYF. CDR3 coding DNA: TGCGCCAGCAGCCAAGACGGGGCTAGCGGGGGTCCGGATACGCAGTATTTT.

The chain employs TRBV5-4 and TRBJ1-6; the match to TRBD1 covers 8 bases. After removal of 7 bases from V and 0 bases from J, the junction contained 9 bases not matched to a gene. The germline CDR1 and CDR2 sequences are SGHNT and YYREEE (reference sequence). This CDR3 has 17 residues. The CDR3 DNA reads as TGTGCCAGCGCCCAGGCAGGGGGCAGCTCCTATAATTCACCCCTCCACTTT. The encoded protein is CASAQAGGSSYNSPLHF.

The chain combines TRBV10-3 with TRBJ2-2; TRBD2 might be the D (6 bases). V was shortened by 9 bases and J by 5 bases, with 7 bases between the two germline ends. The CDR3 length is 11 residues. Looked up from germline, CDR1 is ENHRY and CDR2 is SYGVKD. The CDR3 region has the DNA TGTGCCATAGGGACTACCGGGGAGCTGTTTTTT. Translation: CAIGTTGELFF.

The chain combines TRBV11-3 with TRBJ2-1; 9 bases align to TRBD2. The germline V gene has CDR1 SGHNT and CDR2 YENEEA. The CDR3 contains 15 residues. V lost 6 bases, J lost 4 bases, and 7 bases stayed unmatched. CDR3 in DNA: TGTGCCAGCAGTCTCGCGGGGGGGATATACAATGAGCAGTTCTTC. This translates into CASSLAGGIYNEQFF.

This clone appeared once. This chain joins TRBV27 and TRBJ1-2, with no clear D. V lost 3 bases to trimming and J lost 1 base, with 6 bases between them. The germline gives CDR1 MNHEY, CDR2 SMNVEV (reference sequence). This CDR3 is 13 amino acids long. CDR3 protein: CASSFSLNYGYTF. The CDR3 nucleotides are TGTGCCAGCAGTTTTAGCCTTAACTATGGCTACACCTTC.

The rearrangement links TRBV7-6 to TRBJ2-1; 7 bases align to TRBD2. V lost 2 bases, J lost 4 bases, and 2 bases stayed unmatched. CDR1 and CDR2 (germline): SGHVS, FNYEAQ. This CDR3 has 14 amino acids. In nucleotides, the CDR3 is TGTGCCAGCAGCTTACCGGGGGGTTACAATGAGCAGTTCTTC. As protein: CASSLPGGYNEQFF.

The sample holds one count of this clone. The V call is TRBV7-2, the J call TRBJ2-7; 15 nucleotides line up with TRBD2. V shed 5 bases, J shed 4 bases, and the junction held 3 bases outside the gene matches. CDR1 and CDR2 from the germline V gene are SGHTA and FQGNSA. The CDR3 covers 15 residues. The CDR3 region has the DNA TGTGCCAGCAGCCCCGGACTAGCGGGGGGGTACGAGCAGTACTTC. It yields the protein CASSPGLAGGYEQYF.